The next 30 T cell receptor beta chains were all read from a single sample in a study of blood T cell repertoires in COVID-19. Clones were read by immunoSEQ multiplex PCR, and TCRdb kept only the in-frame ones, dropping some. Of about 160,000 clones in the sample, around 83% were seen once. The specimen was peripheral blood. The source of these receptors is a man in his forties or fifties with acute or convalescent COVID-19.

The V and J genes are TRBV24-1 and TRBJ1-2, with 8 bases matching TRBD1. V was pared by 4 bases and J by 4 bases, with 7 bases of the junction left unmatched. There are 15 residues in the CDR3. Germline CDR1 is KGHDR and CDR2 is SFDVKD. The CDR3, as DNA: TGTGCCACCAGTGACTCACAGGGGGGAGTCTATGGCTACACCTTC. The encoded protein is CATSDSQGGVYGYTF.

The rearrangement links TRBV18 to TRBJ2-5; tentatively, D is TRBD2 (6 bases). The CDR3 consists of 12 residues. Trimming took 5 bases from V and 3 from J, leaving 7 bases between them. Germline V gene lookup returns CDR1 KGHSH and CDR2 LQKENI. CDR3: CASSASEETQYF. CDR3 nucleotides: TGTGCCAGCTCAGCTAGCGAAGAGACCCAGTACTTC. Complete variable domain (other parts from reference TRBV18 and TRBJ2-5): NAGVMQNPRHLVRRRGQEARLRCSPMKGHSHVYWYRQLPEEGLKFMVYLQKENIIDESGMPKERFSAEFPKEGPSILRIQQVVRGDSAAYFCASSASEETQYFGPGTRLLVL.

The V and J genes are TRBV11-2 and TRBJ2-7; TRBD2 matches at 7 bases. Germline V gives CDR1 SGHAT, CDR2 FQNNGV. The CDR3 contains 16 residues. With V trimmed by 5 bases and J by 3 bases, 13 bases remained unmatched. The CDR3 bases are TGTGCCAGCAGCCCATTACTAGCGACGAAGATCTACGAGCAGTACTTC. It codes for CASSPLLATKIYEQYF.

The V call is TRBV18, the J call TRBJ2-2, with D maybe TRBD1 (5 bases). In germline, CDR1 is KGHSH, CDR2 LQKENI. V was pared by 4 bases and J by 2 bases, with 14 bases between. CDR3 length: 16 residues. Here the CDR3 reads CASSQGPGTNTGELFF. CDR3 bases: TGTGCCAGCTCACAGGGGCCAGGAACTAACACCGGGGAGCTGTTTTTT.

CDR3 residues: CASSRGGAVGSAEAFF. The DNA of the CDR3 is TGTGCCAGTAGTCGTGGGGGCGCAGTCGGTTCAGCTGAAGCTTTCTTT. The chain is built from TRBV19 and TRBJ1-1; D might be TRBD1 (6 bases). The CDR3 covers 16 residues. Trimming took off 5 bases at V and 6 bases at J, with 22 bases between the two ends. Germline assignment: CDR1 LNHDA and CDR2 SQIVND (reference sequence).

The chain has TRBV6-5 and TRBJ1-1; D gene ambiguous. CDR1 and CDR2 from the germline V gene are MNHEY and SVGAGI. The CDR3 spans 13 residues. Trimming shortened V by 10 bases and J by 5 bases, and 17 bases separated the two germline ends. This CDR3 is CATEKPGRTEAFF. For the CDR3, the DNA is TGTGCCACCGAAAAACCGGGGAGGACTGAAGCTTTCTTT.

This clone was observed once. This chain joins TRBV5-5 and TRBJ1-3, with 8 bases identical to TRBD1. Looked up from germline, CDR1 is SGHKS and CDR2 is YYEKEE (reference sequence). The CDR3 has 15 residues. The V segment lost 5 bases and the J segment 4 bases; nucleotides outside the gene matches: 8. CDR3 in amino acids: CASSSAGGGGNTIYF. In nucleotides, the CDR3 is TGTGCCAGCAGTTCTGCAGGGGGCGGAGGAAACACCATATATTTT.

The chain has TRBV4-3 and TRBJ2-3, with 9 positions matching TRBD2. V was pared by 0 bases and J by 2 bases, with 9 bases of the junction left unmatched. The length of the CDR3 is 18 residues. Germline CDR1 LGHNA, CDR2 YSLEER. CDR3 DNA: TGCGCCAGCAGCCAAGATCGTGTAGCGGGGGCCGACACAGATACGCAGTATTTT. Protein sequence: CASSQDRVAGADTDTQYF.

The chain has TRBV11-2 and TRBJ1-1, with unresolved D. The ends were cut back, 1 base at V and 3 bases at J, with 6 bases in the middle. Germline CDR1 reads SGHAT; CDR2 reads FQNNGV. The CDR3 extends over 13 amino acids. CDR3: CASSLAVYTEAFF. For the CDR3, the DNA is TGTGCCAGCAGCTTAGCGGTTTACACTGAAGCTTTCTTT.

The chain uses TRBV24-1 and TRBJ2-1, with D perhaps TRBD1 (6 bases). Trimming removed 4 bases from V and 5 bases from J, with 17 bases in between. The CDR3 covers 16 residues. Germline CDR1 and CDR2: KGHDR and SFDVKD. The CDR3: CATSDPRGNGDNEQFF. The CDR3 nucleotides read TGTGCCACCAGTGACCCCAGGGGAAATGGGGACAATGAGCAGTTCTTC.

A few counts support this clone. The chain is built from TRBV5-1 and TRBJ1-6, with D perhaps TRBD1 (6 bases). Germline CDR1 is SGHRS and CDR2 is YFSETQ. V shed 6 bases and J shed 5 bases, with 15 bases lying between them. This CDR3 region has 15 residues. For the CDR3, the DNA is TGCGCCAGCACTAACGGGGGGGCCAATAATTCACCCCTCCACTTT. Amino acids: CASTNGGANNSPLHF.

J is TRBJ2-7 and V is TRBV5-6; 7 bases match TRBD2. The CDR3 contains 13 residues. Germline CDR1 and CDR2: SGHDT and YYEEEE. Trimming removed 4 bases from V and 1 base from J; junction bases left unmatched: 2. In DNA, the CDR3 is TGTGCCAGCAGCCCCGGGAGGTCCTACGAGCAGTACTTC. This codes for CASSPGRSYEQYF.

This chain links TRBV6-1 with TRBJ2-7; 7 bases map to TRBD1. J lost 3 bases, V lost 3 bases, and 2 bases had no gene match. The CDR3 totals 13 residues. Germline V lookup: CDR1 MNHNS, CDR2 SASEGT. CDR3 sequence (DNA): TGTGCCAGCAGTGAGAACAGGGGCTACGAGCAGTACTTC. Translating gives CASSENRGYEQYF.

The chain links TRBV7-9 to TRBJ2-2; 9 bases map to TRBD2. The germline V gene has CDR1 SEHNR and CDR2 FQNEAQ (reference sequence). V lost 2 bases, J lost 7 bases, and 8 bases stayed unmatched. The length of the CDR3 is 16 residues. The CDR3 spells CASSLIIAGAGGELFF. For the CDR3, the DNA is TGTGCCAGCAGCTTAATAATAGCGGGGGCCGGCGGGGAGCTGTTTTTT.

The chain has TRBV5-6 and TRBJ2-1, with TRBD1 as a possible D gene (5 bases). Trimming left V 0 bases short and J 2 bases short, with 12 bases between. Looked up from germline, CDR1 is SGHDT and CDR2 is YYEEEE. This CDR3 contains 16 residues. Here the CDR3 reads CASSLATRVAYNEQFF. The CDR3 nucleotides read TGTGCCAGCAGCTTGGCAACCAGGGTAGCCTACAATGAGCAGTTCTTC.

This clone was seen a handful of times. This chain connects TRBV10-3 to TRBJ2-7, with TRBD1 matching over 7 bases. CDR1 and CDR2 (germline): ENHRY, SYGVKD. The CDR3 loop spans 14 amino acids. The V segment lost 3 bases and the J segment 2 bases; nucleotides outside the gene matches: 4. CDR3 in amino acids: CAISDGTVAYEQYF. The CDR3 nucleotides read TGTGCCATCAGTGACGGGACAGTGGCCTACGAGCAGTACTTC.

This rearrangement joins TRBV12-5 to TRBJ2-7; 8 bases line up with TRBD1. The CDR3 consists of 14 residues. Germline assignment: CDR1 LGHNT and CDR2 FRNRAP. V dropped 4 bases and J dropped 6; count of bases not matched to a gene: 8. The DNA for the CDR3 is TGTGCTAGTGGTTCCAGATGCAGGGGGCGCGAGCAGTACTTC. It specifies CASGSRCRGREQYF.

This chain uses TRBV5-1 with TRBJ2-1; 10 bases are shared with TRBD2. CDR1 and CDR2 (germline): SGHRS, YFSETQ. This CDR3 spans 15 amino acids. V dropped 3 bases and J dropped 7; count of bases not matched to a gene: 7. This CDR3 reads CASSSPGLANNEQFF. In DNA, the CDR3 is TGCGCCAGCAGCTCCCCGGGACTAGCGAATAATGAGCAGTTCTTC.

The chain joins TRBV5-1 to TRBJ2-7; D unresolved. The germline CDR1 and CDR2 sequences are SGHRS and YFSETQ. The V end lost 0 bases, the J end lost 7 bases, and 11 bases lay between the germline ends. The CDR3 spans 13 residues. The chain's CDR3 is CASSLASQREQYF. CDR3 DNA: TGCGCCAGCAGCTTGGCCAGCCAGAGGGAGCAGTACTTC.

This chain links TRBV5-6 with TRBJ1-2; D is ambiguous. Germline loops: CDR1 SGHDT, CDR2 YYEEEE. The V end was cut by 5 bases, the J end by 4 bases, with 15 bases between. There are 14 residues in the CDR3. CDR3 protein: CASSPGGVGYGYTF. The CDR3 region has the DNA TGTGCCAGCAGTCCGGGAGGCGTGGGCTATGGCTACACCTTC.

The CDR3 sequence is CASSLILNYGYTF. The CDR3 DNA sequence: TGTGCCAGCAGTTTAATTCTTAACTATGGCTACACCTTC. This rearrangement joins TRBV28 to TRBJ1-2; D unresolved. Germline CDR1 MDHEN, CDR2 SYDVKM. Trimming pared 2 bases from V and 1 base from J, leaving 5 bases between. The CDR3 totals 13 residues.

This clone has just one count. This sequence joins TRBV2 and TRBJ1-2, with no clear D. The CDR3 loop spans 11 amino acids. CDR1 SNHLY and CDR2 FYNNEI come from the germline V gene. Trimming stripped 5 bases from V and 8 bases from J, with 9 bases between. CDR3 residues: CASSPSFGYTF. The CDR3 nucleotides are TGTGCCAGCAGTCCTTCGTTCGGCTACACCTTC.

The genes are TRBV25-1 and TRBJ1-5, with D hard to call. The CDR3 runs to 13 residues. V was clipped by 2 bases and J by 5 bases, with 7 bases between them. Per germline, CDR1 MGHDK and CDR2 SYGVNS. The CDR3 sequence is CASSEELYQPQHF. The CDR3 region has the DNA TGTGCCAGCAGTGAAGAACTATATCAGCCCCAGCATTTT.

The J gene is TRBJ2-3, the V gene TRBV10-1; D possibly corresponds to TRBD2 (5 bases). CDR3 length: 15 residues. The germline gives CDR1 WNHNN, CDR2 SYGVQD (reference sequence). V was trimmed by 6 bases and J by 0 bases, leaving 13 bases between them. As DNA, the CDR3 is TGCGCCAGCAGCGCTAACCTAGCTAGCACAGATACGCAGTATTTT. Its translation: CASSANLASTDTQYF.

The DNA for the CDR3 is TGTGCCAGCAGCTCAAGTCCAGGGCTCGACCGGGCTGAAGCTTTCTTT. It specifies CASSSSPGLDRAEAFF. This chain uses TRBV9 with TRBJ1-1, with a tentative D call TRBD1 (5 bases). Germline V lookup: CDR1 SGDLS, CDR2 YYNGEE. The CDR3 runs 16 residues. The V and J ends lost 4 bases and 6 bases respectively, with 22 bases between them.

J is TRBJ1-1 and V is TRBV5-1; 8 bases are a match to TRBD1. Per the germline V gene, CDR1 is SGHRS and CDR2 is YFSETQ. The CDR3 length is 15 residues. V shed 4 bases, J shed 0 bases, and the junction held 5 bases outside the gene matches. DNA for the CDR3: TGCGCCAGCAGCCAGAGGACAGGGATGAACACTGAAGCTTTCTTT. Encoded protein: CASSQRTGMNTEAFF.

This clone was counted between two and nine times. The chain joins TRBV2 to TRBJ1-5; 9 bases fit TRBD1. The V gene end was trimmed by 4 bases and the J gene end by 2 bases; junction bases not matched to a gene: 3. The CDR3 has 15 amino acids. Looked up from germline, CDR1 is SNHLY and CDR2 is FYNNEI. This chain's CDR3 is CASSGRTGGNQPQHF. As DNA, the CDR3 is TGTGCCAGCAGTGGAAGGACAGGGGGCAATCAGCCCCAGCATTTT.

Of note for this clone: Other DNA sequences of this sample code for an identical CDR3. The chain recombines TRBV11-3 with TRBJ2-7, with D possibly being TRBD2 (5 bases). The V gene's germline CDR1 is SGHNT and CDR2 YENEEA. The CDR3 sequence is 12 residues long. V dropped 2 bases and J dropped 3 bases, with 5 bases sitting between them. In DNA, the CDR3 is TGTGCCAGCAGCTTACGGGGCTACGAGCAGTACTTC. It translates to CASSLRGYEQYF.

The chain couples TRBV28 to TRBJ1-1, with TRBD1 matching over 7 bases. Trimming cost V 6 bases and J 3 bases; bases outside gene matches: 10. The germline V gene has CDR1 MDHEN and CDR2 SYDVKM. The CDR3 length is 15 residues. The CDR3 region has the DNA TGTGCCAGCAGCAATGCAGGGGGTAGGGACACTGAAGCTTTCTTT. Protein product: CASSNAGGRDTEAFF.

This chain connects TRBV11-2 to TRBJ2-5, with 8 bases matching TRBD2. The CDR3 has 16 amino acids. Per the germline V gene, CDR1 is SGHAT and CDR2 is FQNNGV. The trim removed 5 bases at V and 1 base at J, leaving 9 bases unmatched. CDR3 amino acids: CASSPRWSGGQETQYF. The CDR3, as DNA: TGTGCCAGCAGCCCCCGGTGGAGCGGGGGCCAAGAGACCCAGTACTTC.